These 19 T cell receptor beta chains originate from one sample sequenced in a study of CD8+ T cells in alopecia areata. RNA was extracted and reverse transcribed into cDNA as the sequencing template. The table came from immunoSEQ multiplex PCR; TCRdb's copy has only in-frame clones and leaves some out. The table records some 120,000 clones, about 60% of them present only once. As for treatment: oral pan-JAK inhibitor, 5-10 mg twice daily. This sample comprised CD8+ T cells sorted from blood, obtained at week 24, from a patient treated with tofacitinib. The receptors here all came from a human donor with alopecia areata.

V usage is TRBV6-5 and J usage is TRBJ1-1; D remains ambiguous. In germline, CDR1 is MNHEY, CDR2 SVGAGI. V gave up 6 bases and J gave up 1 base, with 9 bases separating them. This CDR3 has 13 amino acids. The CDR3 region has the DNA TGTGCCAGCAGCCCTGGCGAGAACACTGAAGCTTTCTTT. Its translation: CASSPGENTEAFF.

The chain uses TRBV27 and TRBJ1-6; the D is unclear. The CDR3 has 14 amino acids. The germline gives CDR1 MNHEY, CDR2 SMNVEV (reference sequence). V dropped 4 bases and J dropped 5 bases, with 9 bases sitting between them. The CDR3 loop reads CASSYRIHNSPLHF. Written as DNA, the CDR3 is TGTGCCAGCAGTTATAGAATACATAATTCACCCCTCCACTTT.

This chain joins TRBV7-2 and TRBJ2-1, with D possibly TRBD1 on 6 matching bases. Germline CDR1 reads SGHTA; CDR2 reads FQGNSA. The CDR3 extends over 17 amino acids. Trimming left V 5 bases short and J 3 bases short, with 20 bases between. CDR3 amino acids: CASSPNMGRGHYNEQFF. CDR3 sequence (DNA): TGTGCCAGCAGCCCTAACATGGGCAGGGGTCACTACAATGAGCAGTTCTTC.

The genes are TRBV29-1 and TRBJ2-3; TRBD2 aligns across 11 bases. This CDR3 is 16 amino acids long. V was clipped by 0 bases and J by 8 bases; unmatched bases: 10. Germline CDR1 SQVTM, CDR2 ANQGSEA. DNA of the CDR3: TGCAGCGTTGAAGAGGGGCTAGCGGGGGGCTACCCTACGCAGTATTTT. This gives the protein CSVEEGLAGGYPTQYF.

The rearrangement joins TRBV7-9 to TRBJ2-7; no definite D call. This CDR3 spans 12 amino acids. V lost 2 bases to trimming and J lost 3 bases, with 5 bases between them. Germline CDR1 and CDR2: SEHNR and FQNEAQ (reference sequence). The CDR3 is CASSLTDYEQYF. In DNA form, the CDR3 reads TGTGCCAGCAGCTTAACAGACTACGAGCAGTACTTC.

In DNA form, the CDR3 reads TGTGCCAGCAGTTTATCCCGACAGGGAACCGGCTCACCCCTCCACTTT. Its translation is CASSLSRQGTGSPLHF. The chain employs TRBV27 and TRBJ1-6; 7 bases are shared with TRBD1. The length of the CDR3 is 16 residues. Trimming removed 0 bases from V and 10 bases from J; junction bases left unmatched: 9. CDR1 and CDR2 from the germline V gene are MNHEY and SMNVEV (reference sequence).

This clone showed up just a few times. The CDR3 here is CSVGSQLGQINYGYTF. The CDR3, as DNA: TGCAGCGTTGGATCCCAACTCGGGCAAATAAACTATGGCTACACCTTC. The chain joins TRBV29-1 to TRBJ1-2, with D hard to call. The CDR3 contains 16 residues. The V end was cut by 4 bases, the J end by 2 bases, with 20 bases between. Germline V gene sequence: CDR1 SQVTM, CDR2 ANQGSEA.

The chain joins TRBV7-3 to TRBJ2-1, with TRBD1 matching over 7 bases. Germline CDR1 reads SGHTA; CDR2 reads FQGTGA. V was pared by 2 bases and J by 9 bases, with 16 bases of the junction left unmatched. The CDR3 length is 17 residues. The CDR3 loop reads CASSLGPPGQPFGEQFF. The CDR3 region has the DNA TGTGCCAGCAGCTTAGGGCCTCCGGGACAGCCCTTCGGTGAGCAGTTCTTC.

The CDR3: CASTKGRVEETQYF. CDR3 DNA sequence: TGTGCCAGCACCAAAGGGAGGGTTGAGGAGACCCAGTACTTC. The chain carries TRBV13 and TRBJ2-5; 7 positions match TRBD2. CDR1 is PRHDT and CDR2 is FYEKMQ in the germline V gene (reference sequence). CDR3 length: 14 residues. J gave up 5 bases and V 7 bases, and 10 bases lay outside the gene matches.

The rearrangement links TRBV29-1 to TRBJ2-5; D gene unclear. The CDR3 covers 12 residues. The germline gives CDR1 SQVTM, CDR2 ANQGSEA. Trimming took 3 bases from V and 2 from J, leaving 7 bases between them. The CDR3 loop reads CSVDGQQETQYF. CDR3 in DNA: TGCAGCGTTGATGGGCAGCAAGAGACCCAGTACTTC. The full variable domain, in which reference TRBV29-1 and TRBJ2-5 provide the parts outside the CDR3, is SAVISQKPSRDICQRGTSLTIQCQVDSQVTMMFWYRQQPGQSLTLIATANQGSEATYESGFVIDKFPISRPNLTFSTLTVSNMSPEDSSIYLCSVDGQQETQYFGPGTRLLVL.

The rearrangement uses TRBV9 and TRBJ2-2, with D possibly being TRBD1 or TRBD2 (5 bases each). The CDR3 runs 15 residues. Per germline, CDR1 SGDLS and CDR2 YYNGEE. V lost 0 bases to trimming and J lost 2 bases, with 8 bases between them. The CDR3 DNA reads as TGTGCCAGCAGCGTAGGGGACGGCAACACCGGGGAGCTGTTTTTT. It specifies CASSVGDGNTGELFF.

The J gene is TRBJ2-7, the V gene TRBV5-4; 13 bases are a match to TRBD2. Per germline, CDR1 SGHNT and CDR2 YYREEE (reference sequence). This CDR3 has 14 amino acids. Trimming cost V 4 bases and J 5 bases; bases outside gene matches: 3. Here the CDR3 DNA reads TGTGCCAGCAGCCGGGGACTAGCGGGAAACGAGCAGTACTTC. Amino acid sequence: CASSRGLAGNEQYF.

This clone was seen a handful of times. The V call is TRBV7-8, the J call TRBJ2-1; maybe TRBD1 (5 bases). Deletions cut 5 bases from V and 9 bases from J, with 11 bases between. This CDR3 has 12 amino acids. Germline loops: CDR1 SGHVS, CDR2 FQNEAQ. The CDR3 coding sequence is TGTGCCAGCAGCGTGACAGATCGTGAGCAGTTCTTC. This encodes CASSVTDREQFF.

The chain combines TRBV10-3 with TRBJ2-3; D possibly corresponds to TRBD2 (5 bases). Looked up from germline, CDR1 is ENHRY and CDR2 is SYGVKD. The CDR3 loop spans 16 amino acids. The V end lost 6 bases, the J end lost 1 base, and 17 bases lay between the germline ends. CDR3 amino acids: CAISRSVEDGTDTQYF. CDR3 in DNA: TGTGCCATCAGCCGCTCCGTGGAGGACGGCACAGATACGCAGTATTTT.

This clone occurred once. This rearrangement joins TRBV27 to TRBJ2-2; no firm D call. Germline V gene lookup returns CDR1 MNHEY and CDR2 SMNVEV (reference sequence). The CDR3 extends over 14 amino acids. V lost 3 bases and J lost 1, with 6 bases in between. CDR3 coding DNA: TGTGCCAGCAGTTTTCCAGAGAACACCGGGGAGCTGTTTTTT. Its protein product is CASSFPENTGELFF.

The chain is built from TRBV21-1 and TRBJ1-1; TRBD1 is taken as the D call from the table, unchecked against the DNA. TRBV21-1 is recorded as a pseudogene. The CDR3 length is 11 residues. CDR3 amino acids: CASSRQPEAFF. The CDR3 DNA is TGTGCCAGCTCCCGACAGCCTGAAGCTTTCTTT.

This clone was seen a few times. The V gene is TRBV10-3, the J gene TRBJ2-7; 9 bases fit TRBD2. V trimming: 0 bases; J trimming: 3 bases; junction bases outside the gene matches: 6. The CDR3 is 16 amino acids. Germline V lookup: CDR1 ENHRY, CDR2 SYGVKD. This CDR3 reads CAISESGVSGSYEQYF. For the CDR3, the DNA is TGTGCCATCAGTGAGTCGGGGGTTAGCGGGAGCTACGAGCAGTACTTC.

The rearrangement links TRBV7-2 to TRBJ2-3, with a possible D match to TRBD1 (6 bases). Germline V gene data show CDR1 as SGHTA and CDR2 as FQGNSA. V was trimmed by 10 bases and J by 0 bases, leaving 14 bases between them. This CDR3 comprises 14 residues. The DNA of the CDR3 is TGTGCCACCACGGGACACCCGAGCACAGATACGCAGTATTTT. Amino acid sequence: CATTGHPSTDTQYF.

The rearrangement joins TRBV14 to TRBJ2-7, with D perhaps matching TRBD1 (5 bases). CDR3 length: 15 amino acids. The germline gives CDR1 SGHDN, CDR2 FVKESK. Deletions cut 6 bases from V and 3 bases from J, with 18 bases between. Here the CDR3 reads CASRGADKLFYEQYF. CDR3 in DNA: TGTGCCAGCAGGGGTGCGGACAAACTTTTCTACGAGCAGTACTTC.